Included here is one T cell receptor beta chain sequence, with context. This clonotype came up a few times. Its antigen is still unknown. No base quality information exists; no much larger clone differs at one position. Library generation was performed with 5' RACE. A second PCR of roughly 6 to 11 cycles was run with a J-beta primer mix and a sample-barcoded 5' primer. A unique molecular identifier was introduced onto each TCR beta cDNA molecule by a template-switch 5' adaptor carrying 12 random nucleotides. At least 3 million CDR3-containing paired-end reads were obtained from each sample. The Mint cDNA synthesis kit, primed by a TRBC-specific oligonucleotide, was used to synthesize first-strand cDNA from all RNA. All cDNA was treated with uracil-DNA glycosylase and then went through a first 18-cycle PCR with the universal primers M1SS and BC2_uni_R. On the authors' methods: Normalization of each sample was performed by random selection of 1 million high-quality reads, each carrying a distinct molecular identifier. Instead of being binned into consensus sequences, reads with shared molecular identifiers were discarded. MiTCR, set to a Q25 quality threshold and the strictest error-elimination algorithm, was used for CDR3 identification, clonotype clustering and error correction. A nonparametric unseen species model with Euler transformation was used to estimate lower-bound total TCR beta diversity. TCRdb reanalyzed the raw reads on its own, using fastp at Q25 for trimming and MiXCR for clone calling, and kept in-frame beta chains. Under each unique CDR3 protein, matching rows form one entry showing the most common genes and DNA. None of the V and J calls come from the authors' own analysis; TCRdb made them. The sample contains 1.5 million to 2 million distinct CDR3 sequences, roughly two fifths of them found a single time. Clones ranked in the top ten supply 20% to 25% of the sample.

The data were taken from a study of blood T cells in healthy people across ages (dated by TCRdb to 2014 to 2015). The study in broad terms: In model experiments, roughly one uniquely barcoded TCR beta cDNA molecule per two T cells was captured by template switching. To track age-related changes in TCR beta repertoire diversity, the study relied on deep sequencing normalized with unique cDNA molecular identifiers. Four age groups were formed from the donors: young (average roughly 15 years), middle-aged (around 39), aged (under 70) and long-lived (less than 85). Donors of different ages were randomly distributed across sequencing lanes to avoid experimental bias. Using the same blood draw, the study looked at two additional independent replicas of 1 million unique cDNA reads for two donors, one aged 18 to 30 and the other aged 80 or older. Beyond this particular receptor, the publication reports: Estimates of total diversity based on one million sequenced T cells were considered lower bounds and underestimates. The CMV infection status of donors was not known, potentially confounding age-related changes in expanded clonotypes. Observed TCR beta diversity per million T cells fell roughly linearly with age, and a significant reduction was already apparent by age around 39. A strong correlation was found between observed TCR beta diversity and the percentage of naive T cells measured by flow cytometry. Compared with the aged group, more naive CD4+ T cells, fewer expanded clones and increased TCR diversity were shown by the long-lived group, suggesting age selection. Because profiling used bulk unsorted PBMCs, naive and antigen-experienced compartments could not be compared conclusively.

The CDR3 has 13 amino acids, counting the end cysteine and phenylalanine. The sequence is cut down to CDR3 DNA, 39 bases in frame from base 1. V is cut back by 5 bases and J by 7 bases, with 7 bases in the junction unmatched. The germline V gene gives CDR1 as LGHNA and CDR2 as YNFKEQ. The donors were 40 or so Caucasian individuals from Russia, aged roughly 6 to 90 years, who were systemically healthy. Each donor gave 9 to 10 milliliters of peripheral blood, collected into EDTA-treated Vacutainer tubes. Ficoll-Paque density-gradient centrifugation was used to isolate PBMCs, with at least 6 million obtained per sample. Total RNA was extracted from PBMCs with Trizol reagent, with at least 6 micrograms obtained per sample. For every donor, an aliquot of PBMCs went through flow cytometry to measure the percentages of naive CD45RAhigh/CD27high T cells.

The TCR comes from a human donor in good health. The chain joins TRBV4-2 to TRBJ1-2; 7 nucleotides in the junction match TRBD1. Specimen: blood. At the DNA level, the sequence is TGTGCCAGCAGCAATTACCAGGGGGTTGGCTACACCTTC. The resulting protein is CASSNYQGVGYTF.